One sample yielded the 18 T cell receptor beta chains listed below, sequenced in a study of control samples from healthy donors and cancer patients. Clones were sequenced by immunoSEQ multiplex PCR, and TCRdb holds only the in-frame ones, with some missing. Of about 160,000 clones listed, 85% to 95% were seen once; the top ten hold roughly 4%. The source material was blood. The receptors here all came from a woman aged 55-70 years in good health.

The table lists this clone with a few counts. This sequence joins TRBV7-2 and TRBJ1-5; no firm D call. This CDR3 has 13 residues. CDR1 and CDR2 (germline): SGHTA, FQGNSA. The germline V and J ends were trimmed by 6 bases and 5 bases, with 11 bases remaining between them. In DNA, the CDR3 is TGTGCCAGCAGTTTTAGGGCCGATCAGCCCCAGCATTTT. Translated, it gives CASSFRADQPQHF.

This clone occurred once. The V gene is TRBV24-1, the J gene TRBJ1-4; D is undetermined. The CDR3 covers 11 residues. V lost 8 bases, J lost 14 bases, and 14 bases lay in between. The V gene's germline CDR1 is KGHDR and CDR2 SFDVKD. The CDR3 protein is CATTMRSLLFF. The CDR3 DNA reads as TGTGCCACCACTATGAGAAGTCTCCTGTTTTTT.

The chain's CDR3 is CASSYWGNNSPLHF. CDR3 nucleotide sequence: TGTGCCAGCAGTTACTGGGGAAATAATTCACCCCTCCACTTT. This sequence joins TRBV6-5 and TRBJ1-6; no definite D call. The CDR3 has 14 amino acids. Trimming shortened V by 1 base and J by 5 bases, and 6 bases separated the two germline ends. Germline V gives CDR1 MNHEY, CDR2 SVGAGI.

The chain recombines TRBV9 with TRBJ2-1, with a possible D match to TRBD1 (6 bases). CDR3 size: 15 residues. Between the trimmed V and J ends, which lost 3 bases and 4 bases, there was a span of 14 bases. CDR1 is SGDLS and CDR2 is YYNGEE in the germline V gene. CDR3 bases: TGTGCCAGCAGCGATCAGGGGCTCCGGTACAATGAGCAGTTCTTC. The encoded protein is CASSDQGLRYNEQFF.

This chain joins TRBV7-2 and TRBJ2-1, with a possible D match to TRBD2 (7 bases). CDR3 length: 15 residues. Trimming cost V 6 bases and J 5 bases, with 17 bases left between them. Germline V gene data show CDR1 as SGHTA and CDR2 as FQGNSA. The CDR3 DNA sequence: TGTGCCAGCAGGTATCTAGGGGGGGGTGACAATGAGCAGTTCTTC. Translating it yields CASRYLGGGDNEQFF.

The CDR3 bases are TGTGCCATCAGTCCATTTAGACTTGCGGGCGAAGAGACCCAGTACTTC. This encodes CAISPFRLAGEETQYF. The chain recombines TRBV10-3 with TRBJ2-5, with D maybe TRBD2 (5 bases). Trimming pared 5 bases from V and 3 bases from J, leaving 19 bases between. This CDR3 comprises 16 residues. CDR1 and CDR2 from the germline V gene are ENHRY and SYGVKD.

CDR3 amino acids: CASSLAGTGHTDTQYF. CDR3 in DNA: TGCGCCAGCAGCTTGGCCGGGACAGGGCACACAGATACGCAGTATTTT. The gene calls are TRBV5-1 and TRBJ2-3; 9 bases are a match to TRBD1. Trimming cost V 0 bases and J 2 bases; bases outside gene matches: 4. Germline CDR1 and CDR2: SGHRS and YFSETQ. The CDR3 sequence is 16 residues long. Supplemented by reference TRBV5-1 and TRBJ2-3, the full variable domain reads KAGVTQTPRYLIKTRGQQVTLSCSPISGHRSVSWYQQTPGQGLQFLFEYFSETQRNKGNFPGRFSGRQFSNSRSEMNVSTLELGDSALYLCASSLAGTGHTDTQYFGPGTRLTVL.

The genes are TRBV19 and TRBJ1-3; D gene uncertain. The CDR3 has 13 amino acids. Germline CDR1 is LNHDA and CDR2 is SQIVND (reference sequence). Between the trimmed V and J ends, which lost 5 bases and 4 bases, there was a span of 9 bases. The DNA of the CDR3 is TGTGCCAGTAGTCCGAGCCCCGGAAACACCATATATTTT. Amino acids: CASSPSPGNTIYF.

The gene calls are TRBV5-1 and TRBJ1-1, with TRBD1 matching over 8 bases. The CDR3 is 12 residues long. Looked up from germline, CDR1 is SGHRS and CDR2 is YFSETQ. With V trimmed by 3 bases and J by 7 bases, 2 bases remained unmatched. In DNA, the CDR3 is TGCGCCAGCAGCTACAGGGGGAGTGAAGCTTTCTTT. Its translation is CASSYRGSEAFF.

This chain uses TRBV19 with TRBJ2-1; 13 bases fit TRBD2. J gave up 8 bases and V 5 bases, and 6 bases lay outside the gene matches. The CDR3 sequence is 15 residues long. CDR1 and CDR2 from the germline V gene are LNHDA and SQIVND (reference sequence). CDR3 DNA sequence: TGTGCCAGTAGTCGGACTAGCGGGGGCGGGGATGAGCAGTTCTTC. This encodes CASSRTSGGGDEQFF.

This sequence joins TRBV18 and TRBJ1-4; D gene uncertain. V was shortened by 1 base and J by 5 bases, with 11 bases between the two germline ends. Germline V CDR1 and CDR2: KGHSH, LQKENI. This CDR3 has 15 residues. The CDR3: CASSPLKGTNEKLFF. The CDR3 DNA is TGTGCCAGCTCACCACTTAAGGGTACCAATGAAAAACTGTTTTTT.

The chain couples TRBV10-3 to TRBJ2-1, with TRBD2 matching over 9 bases. CDR1 is ENHRY and CDR2 is SYGVKD in the germline V gene. CDR3 length equals 16 residues. Trimming cost V 7 bases and J 0 bases; bases outside gene matches: 7. The CDR3 DNA reads as TGTGCCATCACCCTGACTAGCGGACGCTCCTACAATGAGCAGTTCTTC. This encodes CAITLTSGRSYNEQFF.

The chain couples TRBV29-1 to TRBJ2-5, with D possibly called TRBD1 or TRBD2 (7 bases each). Trimming left V 1 base short and J 7 bases short, with 19 bases between. From germline, CDR1 is SQVTM and CDR2 ANQGSEA. This CDR3 contains 15 residues. The CDR3 region is CSVEGEGAPLGTQYF. CDR3 coding DNA: TGCAGCGTTGAAGGGGAGGGGGCGCCCCTAGGGACCCAGTACTTC.

This sequence joins TRBV2 and TRBJ2-1; 13 nucleotides agree with TRBD2. Per the germline V gene, CDR1 is SNHLY and CDR2 is FYNNEI. The CDR3 length is 15 residues. The junction had 14 bases not matched to a gene; V was cut back by 9 bases and J by 12 bases. In DNA form, the CDR3 reads TGTGCCAGTAAGACCGGGACTAGCGGGGTCTCGGGGCAGTTCTTC. Amino acids: CASKTGTSGVSGQFF. The full variable domain, in which reference TRBV2 and TRBJ2-1 provide the parts outside the CDR3, is EPEVTQTPSHQVTQMGQEVILRCVPISNHLYFYWYRQILGQKVEFLVSFYNNEISEKSEIFDDQFSVERPDGSNFTLKIRSTKLEDSAMYFCASKTGTSGVSGQFFGPGTRLTVL.

This chain connects TRBV6-6 to TRBJ2-6, with D unresolved. Germline assignment: CDR1 MNHNY and CDR2 SVGAGI (reference sequence). The CDR3 totals 13 residues. Trimming removed 8 bases at V and 4 bases at J, with 9 bases between. CDR3 in amino acids: CASFILGANVLTF. In DNA form, the CDR3 reads TGTGCCAGCTTTATACTGGGGGCCAACGTCCTGACTTTC.

This clone was counted only a few times. J is TRBJ1-3 and V is TRBV7-3; D is unclear. V was pared by 3 bases and J by 0 bases, with 9 bases between. Per the germline V gene, CDR1 is SGHTA and CDR2 is FQGTGA. The CDR3 totals 15 residues. CDR3 nucleotide sequence: TGTGCCAGCAGCTTGGGTCCCAGCTCTGGAAACACCATATATTTT. Its protein is CASSLGPSSGNTIYF.

This chain uses TRBV19 with TRBJ1-2, with D unclear. The V end lost 3 bases, the J end lost 4 bases, and 18 bases lay between the germline ends. The CDR3 has 16 residues. Germline V gives CDR1 LNHDA, CDR2 SQIVND (reference sequence). The CDR3 DNA sequence: TGTGCCAGTAGTATCGGTTCGGCCCCTTCCGCCTATGGCTACACCTTC. Translation: CASSIGSAPSAYGYTF. Together with reference TRBV19 and TRBJ1-2, the CDR3 gives the full variable domain: DGGITQSPKYLFRKEGQNVTLSCEQNLNHDAMYWYRQDPGQGLRLIYYSQIVNDFQKGDIAEGYSVSREKKESFPLTVTSAQKNPTAFYLCASSIGSAPSAYGYTFGSGTRLTVV.

The chain employs TRBV6-5 and TRBJ1-2, with 12 bases identical to TRBD1. Germline V gives CDR1 MNHEY, CDR2 SVGAGI. With 6 bases clipped from V and 7 bases from J, the junction kept 6 bases outside the gene matches. This CDR3 is built from 14 residues. The CDR3: CASSLRDRGLGYTF. CDR3 in DNA: TGTGCCAGCAGCCTGAGGGACAGGGGGCTTGGCTACACCTTC.